Listed below are T cell receptor beta chains from one sample, sequenced in a study of cytomegalovirus exposure and HLA in healthy donors. Measured with immunoSEQ multiplex PCR; TCRdb has only the in-frame clones, and not every one. Of about 83,000 clones listed, about 96% are singletons. Input material: PBMCs. The receptors shown here come from a woman between 18 and 29 years old in good health and CMV-seronegative. CDR3s include the opening cysteine and the closing phenylalanine or tryptophan. Each record gives: V gene, J gene, D gene, CDR3 length, clone size, CDR3 DNA, CDR3 protein. The D gene is left open where the match is weak. A clone size is listed for some rows: how often the clone was seen (once, few, many), or a class if it is expanded.

V: TRBV5-1
J: TRBJ1-3
D: -
length: 16
size: -
DNA: TGCGCCAGCAGGGGAGGAGACGGTCCCTCTGGAAACACCATATATTTT
CDR3: CASRGGDGPSGNTIYF

V: TRBV5-1
J: TRBJ2-3
D: -
length: 17
size: -
DNA: TGCGCCAGCAGCTTGGCCGGGCGGGGGCTGAGCACAGATACGCAGTATTTT
CDR3: CASSLAGRGLSTDTQYF

V: TRBV19
J: TRBJ2-7
D: TRBD2
length: 14
size: -
DNA: TGTGCCAGTAGCATAGCGGGAGGATCCTACGAGCAGTACTTC
CDR3: CASSIAGGSYEQYF

V: TRBV19
J: TRBJ1-3
D: -
length: 19
size: -
DNA: TGTGCCAGTAGCTCCAAAGTAGCCGGCGGGGGAGGCTCTGGAAACACCATATATTTT
CDR3: CASSSKVAGGGGSGNTIYF

V: TRBV2
J: TRBJ1-2
D: -
length: 14
size: -
DNA: TGTGCCAGCAACTGGGGACAAACTAACTATGGCTACACCTTC
CDR3: CASNWGQTNYGYTF

V: TRBV19
J: TRBJ2-3
D: -
length: 12
size: -
DNA: TGTGCCAGTAGTCCTAGCACAGATACGCAGTATTTT
CDR3: CASSPSTDTQYF

V: TRBV9
J: TRBJ2-5
D: TRBD1
length: 15
size: -
DNA: TGTGCCAGCAGCGGCTCCCAGACAGGGATCGTGACCCAGTACTTC
CDR3: CASSGSQTGIVTQYF

V: TRBV5-6
J: TRBJ2-1
D: -
length: 13
size: -
DNA: TGTGCCAGCAGCGACGGACTAATCAATGAGCAGTTCTTC
CDR3: CASSDGLINEQFF

V: TRBV14
J: TRBJ1-2
D: -
length: 13
size: -
DNA: TGTGCCAGCAGCCCTATGGCGGGGTATGGCTACACCTTC
CDR3: CASSPMAGYGYTF

V: TRBV2
J: TRBJ2-7
D: TRBD2
length: 18
size: once
DNA: TGTGCCAGCAGTGCTACGACGACTAGCGGGAGTCTTAGCTACGAGCAGTACTTC
CDR3: CASSATTTSGSLSYEQYF

V: TRBV27
J: TRBJ2-1
D: TRBD2
length: 16
size: -
DNA: TGTGCCAGCAGTCCATCGGGACTAGCATCGTACAATGAGCAGTTCTTC
CDR3: CASSPSGLASYNEQFF

V: TRBV5-4
J: TRBJ2-7
D: -
length: 13
size: few
DNA: TGTGCCAGCAGCTTACAGGGTACCTACGAGCAGTACTTC
CDR3: CASSLQGTYEQYF

V: TRBV7-2
J: TRBJ2-1
D: TRBD2
length: 17
size: -
DNA: TGTGCCAGCAGCTCCACTAGCGGGAGGTTGGGGCCCAATGAGCAGTTCTTC
CDR3: CASSSTSGRLGPNEQFF

V: TRBV10-1
J: TRBJ2-5
D: -
length: 13
size: -
DNA: TGCGCCAGCAGCGCTAGCATCCAAGAGACCCAGTACTTC
CDR3: CASSASIQETQYF

V: TRBV5-1
J: TRBJ2-1
D: TRBD2
length: 18
size: -
DNA: TGCGCCAGCAGCTTTCGGGCTAGCGGGTATCCCTTAGGGCGTGAGCAGTTCTTC
CDR3: CASSFRASGYPLGREQFF

V: TRBV5-1
J: TRBJ2-5
D: -
length: 14
size: -
DNA: TGCGCCAGCAGCTGGGACACGTCTCAAGAGACCCAGTACTTC
CDR3: CASSWDTSQETQYF

V: TRBV5-1
J: TRBJ2-5
D: -
length: 12
size: -
DNA: TGCGCCAGCAGCGAGAGCGTAGAGACCCAGTACTTC
CDR3: CASSESVETQYF

V: TRBV6-5
J: TRBJ1-1
D: -
length: 12
size: -
DNA: TGTGCCAGCAGTGGCCAGGGGACTGAAGCTTTCTTT
CDR3: CASSGQGTEAFF

V: TRBV27
J: TRBJ2-3
D: -
length: 12
size: once
DNA: TGTGCCAGCAGAAGCGGGTCGGATACGCAGTATTTT
CDR3: CASRSGSDTQYF

V: TRBV9
J: TRBJ2-7
D: -
length: 14
size: -
DNA: TGTGCCAGCAGCGTAGTTGAGGGGGACTACGAGCAGTACTTC
CDR3: CASSVVEGDYEQYF

V: TRBV19
J: TRBJ2-2
D: TRBD2
length: 14
size: -
DNA: TGTGCCAGTAGTTCCCTAGCGGGACCCGGGGAGCTGTTTTTT
CDR3: CASSSLAGPGELFF

V: TRBV6-6
J: TRBJ1-5
D: -
length: 16
size: -
DNA: TGTGCCAGCGATCTACCGGGGGGCTATAGCAATCAGCCCCAGCATTTT
CDR3: CASDLPGGYSNQPQHF

V: TRBV7-9
J: TRBJ1-2
D: -
length: 15
size: once
DNA: TGTGCCAGCAGCTCACAGGGCAGGGATCTCTATGGCTACACCTTC
CDR3: CASSSQGRDLYGYTF

V: TRBV27
J: TRBJ2-2
D: -
length: 14
size: -
DNA: TGTGCCAGCAGGCGTGATCCGAACACCGGGGAGCTGTTTTTT
CDR3: CASRRDPNTGELFF

V: TRBV2
J: TRBJ1-5
D: -
length: 12
size: -
DNA: TGTGCCAGCAGTGTCAGAAATCAGCCCCAGCATTTT
CDR3: CASSVRNQPQHF